These T cell receptor beta chains were read from a single sample in a study of T cell repertoires in cytomegalovirus infection. TCRdb analysed the reads with MiXCR anew, one entry per CDR3 protein. The data show 230,000 or so distinct CDR3 sequences, about 17% seen once. Material for sequencing was CD8+ T cells from PBMCs. These TCRs come from a human donor in good health (CMV status not recorded). Some clones in this sample may be carry-over from other donors' samples. The CDR3 runs from the conserved cysteine through the conserved F or W. Each record gives: V gene, clone size, J gene, D gene, CDR3 protein, CDR3 DNA. D genes are given only for firm matches. Clone size appears in some rows only: once, few, many, or a class for an expanded clone.

TRBV2	many	TRBJ2-3	-	CASSETTNLGDTQYF	TGTGCCAGCAGCGAGACTACCAACCTCGGAGATACGCAGTATTTT
TRBV6-5	many	TRBJ2-3	TRBD2	CASSDSGETQYF	TGTGCCAGCAGCGACAGCGGGGAGACGCAGTATTTT
TRBV10-3	few	TRBJ1-2	-	CAISELQRGHGYTF	TGTGCCATCAGTGAGCTACAGCGAGGTCATGGCTACACCTTC
TRBV20-1	-	TRBJ2-7	TRBD2	CSARGGGSYEQYF	TGCAGTGCTCGGGGGGGGGGCTCCTACGAGCAGTACTTC
TRBV6-5	many	TRBJ2-1	-	CASSYSYAYNEQFF	TGTGCCAGCAGTTACTCGTATGCCTACAATGAGCAGTTCTTC
TRBV28	few	TRBJ1-4	-	CASRGVNEKLFF	TGTGCCAGCAGGGGAGTTAATGAAAAACTGTTTTTT
TRBV7-9	few	TRBJ2-7	-	CASSLDSHSYEQYF	TGTGCCAGCAGCTTAGACTCACACAGCTACGAGCAGTACTTC
TRBV13	-	TRBJ1-4	TRBD1	CASSRRTGVNEKLFF	TGTGCCAGCAGCCGTCGGACAGGGGTTAATGAAAAACTGTTTTTT
TRBV13	-	TRBJ1-4	-	CASKDGATNEKLFF	TGTGCCAGCAAGGACGGTGCAACTAATGAAAAACTGTTTTTT
TRBV2	-	TRBJ2-7	TRBD1	CASREQGAASYEQYF	TGTGCCAGCAGAGAACAGGGGGCCGCGAGTTACGAGCAGTACTTC
TRBV20-1	few	TRBJ2-3	TRBD2	CSAPLAGGPDTQYF	TGCAGTGCGCCTCTAGCGGGGGGGCCAGATACGCAGTATTTT
TRBV28	-	TRBJ2-5	TRBD1	CASSYTGQGNQETQYF	TGTGCCAGCAGTTATACGGGACAGGGGAATCAAGAGACCCAGTACTTC
TRBV12-3/TRBV12-4	-	TRBJ1-3	-	CASTSLGNTIYF	TGTGCCAGCACCTCCCTGGGAAACACCATATATTTT
TRBV13	few	TRBJ2-7	TRBD1	CASSLGGDSFYEQYF	TGTGCCAGCAGCTTAGGTGGGGACAGCTTCTACGAGCAGTACTTC
TRBV28	many	TRBJ1-5	TRBD1	CASSLGSTGFQPQHF	TGTGCCAGCAGTTTAGGATCGACAGGGTTTCAGCCCCAGCATTTT
TRBV7-2	many	TRBJ2-5	-	CASSSRTETQYF	TGTGCCAGCAGCTCCCGCACAGAGACCCAGTACTTC
TRBV5-1	-	TRBJ2-7	TRBD2	CASSLGLAGPYEQYF	TGCGCCAGCAGCTTGGGACTAGCGGGCCCCTACGAGCAGTACTTC
TRBV7-8	-	TRBJ2-3	-	CASSLEVYGGDTQYF	TGTGCCAGCAGCTTAGAAGTTTACGGTGGAGATACGCAGTATTTT
TRBV10-3	many	TRBJ1-1	TRBD1	CAISDGTGGRNTEAFF	TGTGCCATCAGCGACGGGACAGGGGGGAGGAACACTGAAGCTTTCTTT
TRBV9	-	TRBJ1-1	-	CASSGMIDTEAFF	TGTGCCAGCAGCGGTATGATAGACACTGAAGCTTTCTTT
TRBV29-1	-	TRBJ2-4	-	CSVFVKPWDVAKNIQYF	TGCAGCGTTTTCGTTAAACCATGGGATGTAGCCAAAAACATTCAGTACTTC
TRBV7-9	many	TRBJ2-7	-	CASSPRSGENEQYF	TGTGCCAGCAGCCCGAGGTCCGGGGAAAACGAGCAGTACTTC
TRBV20-1	many	TRBJ2-7	-	CSARGRYSYEQYF	TGCAGTGCTAGAGGACGGTACTCCTACGAGCAGTACTTC
TRBV20-1	many	TRBJ2-2	-	CSARDPTGTATGELFF	TGCAGTGCTAGAGATCCGACCGGGACCGCCACCGGGGAGCTGTTTTTT
TRBV12-3/TRBV12-4	-	TRBJ1-2	-	CASSSGTNYYGYTF	TGTGCCAGCAGTTCCGGGACGAATTACTATGGCTACACCTTC
TRBV13	-	TRBJ1-1	-	CASSLLTANTEAFF	TGTGCCAGCAGCTTGTTGACGGCGAACACTGAAGCTTTCTTT
TRBV20-1	-	TRBJ2-3	TRBD2	CSARDPTASSGGVTDTQYF	TGCAGTGCTAGAGACCCCACCGCCTCTAGCGGGGGGGTAACAGATACGCAGTATTTT
TRBV2	few	TRBJ2-3	-	CASSEDGRRTDTQYF	TGTGCCAGCAGTGAGGACGGCAGACGCACAGATACGCAGTATTTT
TRBV19	-	TRBJ2-5	-	CASSNEYEETQYF	TGTGCCAGTAGTAATGAATACGAAGAGACCCAGTACTTC
TRBV6-2/TRBV6-3	-	TRBJ1-5	TRBD1	CASSYSRQGFNQPQHF	TGTGCCAGCAGTTACTCACGACAGGGATTCAATCAGCCCCAGCATTTT
TRBV4-2	-	TRBJ2-2	-	CASSRGGGRAAGELFF	TGTGCCAGCAGCCGTGGGGGGGGGCGCGCAGCCGGGGAGCTGTTTTTT
TRBV7-9	-	TRBJ2-5	TRBD2	CASSSPDAGGPVGETQYF	TGTGCCAGCAGCTCACCTGATGCGGGGGGCCCCGTTGGGGAGACCCAGTACTTC
TRBV27	-	TRBJ2-2	TRBD1	CASRTGGYTGELFF	TGTGCCAGCAGGACAGGGGGCTATACCGGGGAGCTGTTTTTT
TRBV7-2	many	TRBJ1-1	-	CASSPPRGVNTEAFF	TGTGCCAGCAGCCCCCCCCGGGGGGTGAACACTGAAGCTTTCTTT
TRBV27	few	TRBJ1-5	-	CASRNPGINQPQHF	TGTGCCAGCAGAAATCCGGGTATCAATCAGCCCCAGCATTTT
TRBV7-3	many	TRBJ2-1	-	CASSLEGGAGEQFF	TGTGCCAGCAGCTTGGAGGGGGGGGCCGGTGAGCAGTTCTTC
TRBV5-4	once	TRBJ2-1	-	CASSLWARSYNEQFF	TGTGCCAGCAGCCTCTGGGCGCGCTCCTACAATGAGCAGTTCTTC
TRBV23-1	few	TRBJ2-3	-	CASSQCIGQGPDTDTQYF	TGCGCCAGCAGTCAATGTATCGGGCAGGGGCCCGACACAGATACGCAGTATTTT
TRBV6-1	many	TRBJ2-5	-	CASSTLGAVEETQYF	TGTGCCAGCAGTACATTAGGGGCAGTCGAAGAGACCCAGTACTTC
TRBV7-8	many	TRBJ1-5	-	CASSADSYSNQPQHF	TGTGCCAGCAGCGCTGACAGTTATAGCAATCAGCCCCAGCATTTT
TRBV20-1	-	TRBJ1-1	-	CSARDFGLPEAFF	TGCAGTGCTAGAGATTTCGGATTACCTGAAGCTTTCTTT
TRBV5-4	few	TRBJ2-1	-	CASSLEGTGNEQFF	TGTGCCAGCAGCTTGGAAGGGACTGGCAATGAGCAGTTCTTC
TRBV15	many	TRBJ1-2	-	CATSREGGRSFNYGYTF	TGTGCCACCAGCAGAGAGGGGGGGAGGTCCTTTAACTATGGCTACACCTTC
TRBV6-1	-	TRBJ2-7	-	CASSDEGGPFYEQYF	TGTGCCAGCAGTGACGAAGGGGGGCCTTTCTACGAGCAGTACTTC